This TCR beta chain was identified during a study of cytomegalovirus exposure and HLA in healthy donors. This donor's record omits CMV serostatus. Looked up from germline, CDR1 is MNHNY and CDR2 is SVGAGI (reference sequence). This CDR3 is built from 13 residues. V was clipped by 4 bases and J by 7 bases, with 11 bases between them. The primer mix had 60 Vbeta and 13 Jbeta primers. The assay was immunoSEQ multiplex PCR, and TCRdb's table has in-frame clones only and misses some. The sample records some 130,000 clones, over 75% being singletons. General study points: Some V segments, TRBV6-2 and TRBV6-3 among them, were indistinguishable and were therefore excluded.

About this clone: Its antigen is currently unknown.

This receptor was taken from a man younger than 45 in good health. V and J are TRBV6-6 and TRBJ2-1; D ambiguous. The specimen sequenced was PBMCs. The CDR3 sequence: CASSSPGLNEQFF. The CDR3 DNA follows: TGTGCCAGCAGTTCTCCAGGTTTAAATGAGCAGTTCTTC.